These T cell receptor beta chains were read from a single sample in a study of CD8+ T cells in alopecia areata. Sequencing used immunoSEQ multiplex PCR; TCRdb keeps in-frame clones, though not all of them. There are about 150,000 clones in the sample; approximately 53% occur only once, and around 19% lies in the top ten. Material: CD8+ T cells sorted from blood, obtained at week 0. The receptors were gathered from a human donor with alopecia areata. CDR3s include the opening cysteine and the closing phenylalanine or tryptophan. A D gene is named only where the DNA matches it firmly. Clone size is stated in some rows and not others, as once, few, many or a class when expanded.

cdr3_aa cdr3_nt j_call v_call clone_size d_call
CAWSGTGGPFLHF TGTGCCTGGAGTGGGACAGGGGGCCCCTTTCTCCACTTT TRBJ1-6 TRBV30 - TRBD1
CSVEAGEQFF TGCAGCGTTGAAGCCGGTGAGCAGTTCTTC TRBJ2-1 TRBV29-1 few -
CASSFGTGPNYGYTF TGTGCCAGCAGCTTCGGGACAGGGCCTAACTATGGCTACACCTTC TRBJ1-2 TRBV5-6 - TRBD1
CASGTSSGANVLTF TGTGCCTCCGGGACTAGCTCTGGGGCCAACGTCCTGACTTTC TRBJ2-6 TRBV30 - TRBD2
CAISFGYEQYF TGTGCCATCAGTTTTGGGTACGAGCAGTACTTC TRBJ2-7 TRBV10-3 few -
CASSRGPQSYEQYF TGTGCCAGCAGCCGGGGACCGCAGTCCTACGAGCAGTACTTC TRBJ2-7 TRBV7-9 - -
CASSPVRLDLGDTQYF TGTGCCAGCAGCCCCGTTCGGCTGGACCTGGGGGATACGCAGTATTTT TRBJ2-3 TRBV13 - -
CASSPPGNQPQHF TGTGCCAGCTCACCACCGGGAAATCAGCCCCAGCATTTT TRBJ1-5 TRBV18 - -
CASSQTRTGGDGELFF TGTGCCAGCAGCCAAACAAGGACAGGGGGCGACGGGGAGCTGTTTTTT TRBJ2-2 TRBV11-1 - TRBD1
CSVGGRSYEQYF TGCAGCGTTGGTGGCAGATCCTACGAGCAGTACTTC TRBJ2-7 TRBV29-1 - -
CASSISLSMGNQPQHF TGTGCCAGTAGTATATCCCTGAGCATGGGCAATCAGCCCCAGCATTTT TRBJ1-5 TRBV19 - -
CSVTVNTGELFF TGCAGCGTGACGGTGAACACCGGGGAGCTGTTTTTT TRBJ2-2 TRBV29-1 - -
CAWSVGTGLAGAEQFF TGTGCCTGGAGTGTAGGGACCGGACTAGCGGGGGCCGAACAGTTCTTC TRBJ2-1 TRBV30 many TRBD2
CASRDRDDTEAFF TGTGCCAGCAGGGACAGGGATGACACTGAAGCTTTCTTT TRBJ1-1 TRBV27 once TRBD1
CASRQGGGTEAFF TGTGCCAGCAGACAGGGAGGAGGCACTGAAGCTTTCTTT TRBJ1-1 TRBV25-1 - -
CASSPLYSNQPQHF TGTGCCAGCAGTCCCCTTTATAGCAATCAGCCCCAGCATTTT TRBJ1-5 TRBV27 - -
CASSQDTAGGQPQHF TGCGCCAGCAGCCAAGATACTGCAGGGGGTCAGCCCCAGCATTTT TRBJ1-5 TRBV4-3 few TRBD1
CASSAGAGEQFF TGTGCCAGCAGCGCAGGGGCCGGTGAGCAGTTCTTC TRBJ2-1 TRBV6-6 - -
CASSQAGRVGETQYF TGCGCCAGCAGCCAAGCAGGGAGGGTTGGAGAGACCCAGTACTTC TRBJ2-5 TRBV4-3 - TRBD2
CSVEAGYGQYF TGCAGCGTTGAAGCTGGCTACGGGCAGTACTTC TRBJ2-7 TRBV29-1 - -
CATSREGSPTGEQFF TGTGCCACCAGCAGAGAAGGGTCCCCGACAGGGGAGCAGTTCTTC TRBJ2-1 TRBV15 - TRBD1
CASRRLGTEGELSRETQYF TGTGCCAGCAGGCGCCTTGGGACAGAGGGGGAACTAAGCCGAGAGACCCAGTACTTC TRBJ2-5 TRBV2 - TRBD1
CASSANSNEQFF TGTGCCAGCAGCGCCAATTCCAATGAGCAGTTCTTC TRBJ2-1 TRBV9 - -
CASSSTDTQYF TGTGCCAGCAGCTCAACAGATACGCAGTATTTT TRBJ2-3 TRBV27 few -
CASSLGGWGREAFF TGTGCCAGCAGCTTAGGAGGTTGGGGACGTGAAGCTTTCTTT TRBJ1-1 TRBV11-2 once -
CASSPGRGGTEAFF TGCGCCAGCAGCCCCGGACGGGGGGGGACTGAAGCTTTCTTT TRBJ1-1 TRBV4-3 - -
CASSAAGYNTGELFF TGTGCCAGTAGTGCCGCAGGGTACAACACCGGGGAGCTGTTTTTT TRBJ2-2 TRBV19 few -
CASSPGTSPSTDTQYF TGTGCCAGCAGCCCAGGGACTTCTCCTAGCACAGATACGCAGTATTTT TRBJ2-3 TRBV11-2 few -
CASSVLGVGANVLTF TGTGCCAGCAGCGTACTAGGTGTTGGGGCCAACGTCCTGACTTTC TRBJ2-6 TRBV9 - -
CAWSLGQANGYTF TGTGCCTGGAGTTTGGGACAGGCTAATGGCTACACCTTC TRBJ1-2 TRBV30 - TRBD1
CSVPGTDGNEKLFF TGCAGCGTTCCTGGGACGGACGGCAATGAAAAACTGTTTTTT TRBJ1-4 TRBV29-1 - -
CASSQGGGVLNEQFF TGTGCCAGCAGCCAGGGAGGGGGCGTATTGAATGAGCAGTTCTTC TRBJ2-1 TRBV7-3 - -
CASSEADSTDSSTDTQYF TGTGCCAGCAGTGAGGCGGACTCCACCGACTCTAGCACAGATACGCAGTATTTT TRBJ2-3 TRBV2 - -
CASSYSTGGYEQYF TGTGCCAGCAGTTACAGTACAGGTGGTTACGAGCAGTACTTC TRBJ2-7 TRBV6-6 - -
CASSFGEGVTEAFF TGTGCCAGCAGTTTCGGGGAGGGAGTCACTGAAGCTTTCTTT TRBJ1-1 TRBV27 - -
CASSVGVGAYEQYF TGTGCCAGCAGCGTAGGCGTCGGAGCATACGAGCAGTACTTC TRBJ2-7 TRBV9 - -
CASSLQSSYEQYF TGTGCCAGCAGCCTACAAAGCTCCTACGAGCAGTACTTC TRBJ2-7 TRBV13 few -
CSVGEDSGFGLFF TGCAGCGTTGGGGAGGATTCGGGCTTCGGACTGTTTTTT TRBJ1-4 TRBV29-1 - -
CASSASGAPNNEQFF TGTGCCAGCAGCGCTAGCGGGGCGCCCAATAATGAGCAGTTCTTC TRBJ2-1 TRBV9 - TRBD2
CAWSVDHLAVNTEAFF TGTGCCTGGAGTGTAGACCACCTGGCAGTGAACACTGAAGCTTTCTTT TRBJ1-1 TRBV30 - -
CASSIGWGGGNYNEQFF TGCGCCAGCAGCATTGGATGGGGAGGGGGCAACTACAATGAGCAGTTCTTC TRBJ2-1 TRBV5-1 - -
CASSPGQPYEQYF TGTGCCAGCTCACCAGGGCAGCCCTACGAGCAGTACTTC TRBJ2-7 TRBV18 few -
CASSLDTGEAGWELFF TGTGCCAGCAGCTTGGACACAGGGGAAGCGGGATGGGAGCTGTTTTTT TRBJ2-2 TRBV11-2 - -
CSAQGGYRDSTSYEQYF TGCAGCGCCCAAGGTGGTTACCGGGACAGTACCTCCTACGAGCAGTACTTC TRBJ2-7 TRBV29-1 once TRBD1
CASSQDSGGPLSYEQYF TGCGCCAGCAGCCAAGATTCCGGGGGCCCCCTATCCTACGAGCAGTACTTC TRBJ2-7 TRBV4-3 - -
CASSPDRGEKLFF TGTGCCAGCAGCCCCGACAGGGGAGAAAAACTGTTTTTT TRBJ1-4 TRBV5-6 - TRBD1
CASSSSAGDTEAFF TGTGCCAGCAGCTCCAGTGCAGGGGACACTGAAGCTTTCTTT TRBJ1-1 TRBV11-2 - -
CASSYSPVAGELFF TGTGCCAGCAGTTACTCTCCGGTGGCCGGGGAGCTGTTTTTT TRBJ2-2 TRBV6-5 - -